A single sample is the source of the 12 T cell receptor beta chains below, sequenced in a study of blood T cell repertoires in COVID-19. This table comes from immunoSEQ multiplex PCR, and its TCRdb copy is limited to in-frame clones, with some not included. The sample lists about 220,000 clones; approximately 78% were seen once. The sample taken for sequencing was peripheral blood. These receptors were collected from a woman between 65 and 79 years old with COVID-19, enrolled during active disease.

In this sample, this clone turned up a few times. This chain joins TRBV10-2 and TRBJ1-1, with TRBD1 as a possible D gene (5 bases). The CDR3 has 13 amino acids. CDR1 WSHSY and CDR2 SAAADI come from the germline V gene. Trimming pared 9 bases from V and 1 base from J, leaving 12 bases between. CDR3 DNA sequence: TGCGCCAGTGAAGGACAAGCGAACACTGAAGCTTTCTTT. Its protein product is CASEGQANTEAFF.

This clone was detected only a few times. The chain is built from TRBV7-2 and TRBJ2-2; TRBD2 matches at 9 bases. The germline CDR1 and CDR2 sequences are SGHTA and FQGNSA. This CDR3 region has 18 residues. The trim removed 5 bases at V and 4 bases at J, leaving 14 bases unmatched. The CDR3 DNA sequence: TGTGCCAGCAGCCCAGCCTCCGGCGCGGGAGGGCCCACCGGGGAGCTGTTTTTT. It specifies CASSPASGAGGPTGELFF.

The CDR3 protein is CASSTNRGEELFF. The CDR3 DNA reads as TGCGCCAGCAGCACCAACAGGGGGGAGGAGCTGTTTTTT. The J gene is TRBJ2-2, the V gene TRBV5-1, with 8 bases identical to TRBD1. This CDR3 has 13 residues. CDR1 and CDR2 (germline): SGHRS, YFSETQ. Unmatched junction bases numbered 6, after V lost 4 bases and J lost 10 bases.

This clone has a count of ten or more. This chain connects TRBV6-5 to TRBJ2-7, with a tentative D call TRBD2 (5 bases). The germline CDR1 and CDR2 sequences are MNHEY and SVGAGI. This CDR3 has 14 amino acids. V lost 0 bases to trimming and J lost 3 bases, with 9 bases between them. CDR3 amino acids: CASSYSTGNYEQYF. CDR3 coding DNA: TGTGCCAGCAGTTACTCAACGGGGAACTACGAGCAGTACTTC.

CDR3 amino acids: CAVYKPGQGARSGYTF. The CDR3 nucleotides read TGTGCCGTATACAAACCGGGACAGGGGGCCCGTAGCGGCTACACCTTC. The chain couples TRBV28 to TRBJ1-2; 12 positions match TRBD1. V trimming: 11 bases; J trimming: 8 bases; junction bases outside the gene matches: 18. CDR1 is MDHEN and CDR2 is SYDVKM in the germline V gene. The CDR3 runs to 16 residues.

The chain combines TRBV19 with TRBJ2-3; D is possibly TRBD2 (5 bases). V gave up 8 bases and J gave up 1 base, with 10 bases separating them. The germline CDR1 and CDR2 sequences are LNHDA and SQIVND (reference sequence). The CDR3 contains 13 residues. This CDR3 reads CASCGSGTDTQYF. The CDR3 nucleotides read TGTGCCAGTTGTGGTAGCGGCACAGATACGCAGTATTTT.

J is TRBJ2-5 and V is TRBV30; 9 nucleotides line up with TRBD2. Germline CDR1 reads GTSNPN; CDR2 reads SVGIG (reference sequence). V was pared by 0 bases and J by 3 bases, with 11 bases of the junction left unmatched. The CDR3 is made up of 17 amino acids. CDR3 region: CAWSVGVSSGIKETQYF. In DNA, the CDR3 is TGTGCCTGGAGTGTTGGGGTTTCTAGCGGGATAAAAGAGACCCAGTACTTC.

This clone came up a few times. The rearrangement links TRBV7-2 to TRBJ1-2; no firm D call. Per the germline V gene, CDR1 is SGHTA and CDR2 is FQGNSA. Trimming removed 4 bases at V and 4 bases at J, with 13 bases between. This CDR3 has 14 residues. This CDR3 reads CASSSGTLLYGYTF. Here the CDR3 DNA reads TGTGCCAGCAGCTCGGGAACCCTTCTCTATGGCTACACCTTC.

This chain connects TRBV7-8 to TRBJ2-7; TRBD2 agrees at 12 bases. V lost 5 bases to trimming and J lost 2 bases; unmatched junction nucleotides: 1. This CDR3 region has 14 residues. CDR1 SGHVS and CDR2 FQNEAQ come from the germline V gene. The DNA of the CDR3 is TGTGCCAGCAGCCGGACTAGCGGGGCCTACGAGCAGTACTTC. It encodes CASSRTSGAYEQYF.

The CDR3 here is CASSQVDRAVNQPQHF. DNA for the CDR3: TGTGCCAGCAGCCAAGTCGACAGGGCGGTCAATCAGCCCCAGCATTTT. The chain links TRBV4-2 to TRBJ1-5, with 7 bases fitting TRBD1. V was pared by 1 base and J by 3 bases, with 6 bases of the junction left unmatched. The V gene's germline CDR1 is LGHNA and CDR2 YNFKEQ. CDR3 size: 16 residues.

Here the CDR3 reads CASIFGGQGNYEQYF. CDR3 sequence (DNA): TGTGCCAGCATCTTCGGAGGACAGGGGAACTACGAGCAGTACTTC. This chain links TRBV2 with TRBJ2-7; 9 positions agree with TRBD1. V shed 7 bases and J 3 bases; nucleotides not matched to a gene: 10. Per germline, CDR1 SNHLY and CDR2 FYNNEI. The CDR3 consists of 15 residues.

This chain connects TRBV5-1 to TRBJ2-5; 8 bases align to TRBD2. The CDR3 consists of 14 residues. Germline V lookup: CDR1 SGHRS, CDR2 YFSETQ. Trimming took 2 bases from V and 5 from J; bases not matched to a gene: 5. This CDR3 reads CASSFGTRGETQYF. DNA of the CDR3: TGCGCCAGCAGCTTCGGGACTAGAGGGGAGACCCAGTACTTC.